This T cell receptor (beta chain) derives from a study of T-cell memory formation after mild COVID-19. In its sample, this clonotype was seen many times. As yet, its antigen is unknown. With 3 bases clipped from V and 6 bases from J, the junction kept 15 bases outside the gene matches. The germline CDR1 and CDR2 sequences are DFQATT and SNEGSKA (reference sequence). The length of the CDR3 is 19 residues. TCRdb itself ran the 5' RACE reads through MiXCR, one entry per CDR3 protein. The sample shows around 180,000 distinct CDR3 sequences, roughly 17% of them seen only once. General study points: Researchers could not confirm that second-wave clones peaking on day 37 targeted SARS-CoV-2.

The chain employs TRBV20-1 and TRBJ2-1; TRBD2 aligns across 15 bases. This TCR was sampled from an adult woman who had mild COVID-19 (a few samples of this study predate the infection). Cell type and time point are not known. Sample: PBMCs or a T cell subset sorted from them (not recorded which). The CDR3 is CSASTPPGTSGRKFNEQFF. In DNA form, the CDR3 reads TGCAGTGCTAGTACCCCTCCCGGGACTAGCGGGAGGAAGTTCAATGAGCAGTTCTTC.